The sequence of this TCR beta chain was determined in a study of cytomegalovirus exposure and HLA in healthy donors. At sampling all donors were nominally healthy, likely with unrecorded immune exposures. Of note for this clone: Its target is unknown.

The PCR had 60 Vbeta and 13 Jbeta primers. The repertoire was sequenced with immunoSEQ multiplex PCR; TCRdb's copy has only in-frame clones and lacks some. The repertoire holds approximately 77,000 clones, roughly 76% seen once, with 12% in the top ten. Whole-study results and caveats: Per a prior analysis, the majority of TCR beta V segments were productive roughly 87% or roughly 30% of the time.

CDR1 and CDR2 (germline): MNHEY, SMNVEV (reference sequence). Unmatched junction bases numbered 8, after V lost 5 bases and J lost 4 bases. The CDR3 is 17 amino acids. The V call is TRBV27, the J call TRBJ1-4, with TRBD1 matching over 12 bases. Sample: PBMCs. This sequence originates from a male donor in good health and CMV-seropositive. CDR3 DNA: TGTGCCAGCAGTGACTGGGACAGGGGGCGCGGTAATGAAAAACTGTTTTTT. Its translation is CASSDWDRGRGNEKLFF. The complete variable domain, with remaining parts taken from reference TRBV27 and TRBJ1-4, reads EAQVTQNPRYLITVTGKKLTVTCSQNMNHEYMSWYRQDPGLGLRQIYYSMNVEVTDKGDVPEGYKVSRKEKRNFPLILESPSPNQTSLYFCASSDWDRGRGNEKLFFGSGTQLSVL.